Detailed here is one TCR beta chain. Under the authors' procedure: Nucleated cell number was recorded as an estimate derived from reference gene primer amplification. Assay used: immunoSEQ multiplex PCR; TCRdb lists only in-frame clones, some missing. V, J and clone size are taken as reported in that table, and D and trimming were inferred from the DNA itself. The sample has about 51,000 clones, more than 75% seen once. This specimen belongs to a study of blood T cell repertoires in COVID-19. Study details: Donors in the United States, Italy and Spain gave samples during acute or convalescent COVID-19.

The CDR3 is made up of 15 amino acids. Germline CDR1 and CDR2: LGHNA and YSLEER. The germline V and J ends were trimmed by 0 bases and 3 bases, with 11 bases remaining between them. The receptor comes from a human donor with acute or convalescent COVID-19. The donor label of this sample is uncertain. V and J are TRBV4-3 and TRBJ2-5; TRBD1 is a possible D gene (5 bases). The sequencing input was peripheral blood. In nucleotides, the CDR3 is TGCGCCAGCAGCCAAGACGAGACAGTTAAAGAGACCCAGTACTTC. Translation: CASSQDETVKETQYF.